This entry describes one TCR beta chain. Its antigen is still unknown. The data belong to a study of T cells in tuberculosis. Overall study findings and caveats: Active tuberculosis patients had shorter CDR3-alpha; the beta difference was nonsignificant. Active tuberculosis TCR-alpha repertoires lay closer to GMM-specific TCRs than IGRA-negative controls, suggesting clonal expansion.

Using immunoSEQ multiplex PCR, the repertoire was profiled, and TCRdb retains in-frame clones only, with some absent. The sample lists roughly 40,000 clones, 95% occurring once. Material for sequencing was PBMCs. This TCR came from a donor aged 10-30 years with latent tuberculosis or without tuberculosis infection.

This CDR3 reads CASSLVRNTDTQYF. CDR3 coding DNA: TGTGCCAGCAGCTTAGTCAGGAATACAGATACGCAGTATTTT. V is TRBV7-9 and J is TRBJ2-3; the D is unclear. V gave up 1 base and J gave up 3 bases, with 8 bases separating them. CDR1 and CDR2 (germline): SEHNR, FQNEAQ (reference sequence). The CDR3 loop spans 14 amino acids.